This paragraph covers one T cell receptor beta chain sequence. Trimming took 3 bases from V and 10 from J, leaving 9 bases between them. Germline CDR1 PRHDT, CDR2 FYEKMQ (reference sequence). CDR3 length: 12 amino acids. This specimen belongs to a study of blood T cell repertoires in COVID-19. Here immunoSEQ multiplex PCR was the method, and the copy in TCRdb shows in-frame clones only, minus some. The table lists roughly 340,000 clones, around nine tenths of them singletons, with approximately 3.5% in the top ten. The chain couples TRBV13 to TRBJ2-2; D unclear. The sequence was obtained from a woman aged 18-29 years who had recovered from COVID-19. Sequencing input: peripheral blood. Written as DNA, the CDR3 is TGTGCCAGCAGCTTGGTCGGGTCGGAGCTGTTTTTT. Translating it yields CASSLVGSELFF.